These T cell receptor beta chains were read from a single sample in a study of T cells in localized non-small cell lung cancer. Sequenced by immunoSEQ multiplex PCR; TCRdb stores in-frame clones only, minus some. The sample gives nearly 4,500 clones, around a fifth of which show up once; less than 5.5% is in the top ten. This specimen was lung tumor tissue, taken before any cancer treatment. These receptors came from a female donor over 55 with stage I lung adenocarcinoma. Both conserved end residues are part of each CDR3. The D gene is left open where the match is weak. A clone size is listed for some rows: how often the clone was seen (once, few, many), or a class if it is expanded.

v_call: TRBV19; clone_size: NA; j_call: TRBJ1-2; d_call: TRBD1; cdr3_aa: CASSPSGAGQLVYGYTF; cdr3_nt: TGTGCCAGTAGTCCCTCGGGGGCGGGACAGCTCGTATATGGCTACACCTTC
v_call: TRBV9; clone_size: NA; j_call: TRBJ1-2; d_call: TRBD1; cdr3_aa: CACGTGNYGYTF; cdr3_nt: TGTGCCTGCGGGACAGGGAACTATGGCTACACCTTC
v_call: TRBV30; clone_size: few; j_call: TRBJ1-3; d_call: NA; cdr3_aa: CAWSSASSGNTIYF; cdr3_nt: TGTGCCTGGAGTTCGGCGTCCTCTGGAAACACCATATATTTT
v_call: TRBV29-1; clone_size: NA; j_call: TRBJ2-2; d_call: NA; cdr3_aa: CSARRGPEGTGELFF; cdr3_nt: TGCAGCGCTAGGAGGGGCCCTGAGGGGACCGGGGAGCTGTTTTTT
v_call: TRBV6-8; clone_size: few; j_call: TRBJ1-1; d_call: NA; cdr3_aa: CASSSLGQMNTEAFF; cdr3_nt: TGTGCCAGCAGTTCCCTCGGACAGATGAACACTGAAGCTTTCTTT
v_call: TRBV4-1; clone_size: few; j_call: TRBJ2-3; d_call: TRBD2; cdr3_aa: CASSQDPGAGVTDTQYF; cdr3_nt: TGCGCCAGCAGCCAAGATCCGGGAGCGGGAGTAACAGATACGCAGTATTTT
v_call: TRBV11-3; clone_size: medium-sized; j_call: TRBJ1-1; d_call: NA; cdr3_aa: CASSLDLMGLEAFF; cdr3_nt: TGTGCCAGCAGCTTAGATTTAATGGGCCTTGAAGCTTTCTTT
v_call: TRBV6-8; clone_size: few; j_call: TRBJ2-7; d_call: NA; cdr3_aa: CAISAQGSYEQYF; cdr3_nt: TGTGCCATCAGTGCCCAGGGCTCCTACGAGCAGTACTTC
v_call: TRBV30; clone_size: large; j_call: TRBJ1-1; d_call: NA; cdr3_aa: CAWGQNTEAFF; cdr3_nt: TGTGCCTGGGGACAGAACACTGAAGCTTTCTTT
v_call: TRBV6-8; clone_size: NA; j_call: TRBJ2-1; d_call: NA; cdr3_aa: CASSPGGHNEQFF; cdr3_nt: TGTGCCAGCAGTCCCGGGGGACACAATGAGCAGTTCTTC
v_call: TRBV9; clone_size: medium-sized; j_call: TRBJ2-1; d_call: NA; cdr3_aa: CASSTQGGYINEQFF; cdr3_nt: TGTGCCAGCAGCACACAGGGTGGGTATATTAATGAGCAGTTCTTC
v_call: TRBV14; clone_size: NA; j_call: TRBJ2-7; d_call: TRBD2; cdr3_aa: CASSQDLAGPREQYF; cdr3_nt: TGTGCCAGCAGCCAAGATTTAGCGGGGCCTAGGGAGCAGTACTTC
v_call: TRBV6-8; clone_size: NA; j_call: TRBJ1-4; d_call: NA; cdr3_aa: CAISGMGSNEKLFF; cdr3_nt: TGTGCCATCAGTGGGATGGGGTCGAATGAAAAACTGTTTTTT
v_call: TRBV11-3; clone_size: NA; j_call: TRBJ1-5; d_call: TRBD1; cdr3_aa: CASSLNQGAGGNQPQHF; cdr3_nt: TGTGCCAGCAGCTTAAATCAGGGGGCTGGAGGCAATCAGCCCCAGCATTTT
v_call: TRBV6-8; clone_size: NA; j_call: TRBJ2-2; d_call: NA; cdr3_aa: CASSFRTSANTGELFF; cdr3_nt: TGTGCCAGCAGTTTCAGGACTTCCGCGAACACCGGGGAGCTGTTTTTT
v_call: TRBV5-1; clone_size: NA; j_call: TRBJ1-1; d_call: NA; cdr3_aa: CASSLVFAANTEAFF; cdr3_nt: TGCGCCAGCAGCTTGGTTTTCGCAGCCAACACTGAAGCTTTCTTT
v_call: TRBV15; clone_size: few; j_call: TRBJ2-7; d_call: NA; cdr3_aa: CATSRDQVGYEQYF; cdr3_nt: TGTGCCACCAGCAGAGATCAGGTGGGGTACGAGCAGTACTTC
v_call: TRBV29-1; clone_size: medium-sized; j_call: TRBJ2-7; d_call: TRBD1; cdr3_aa: CSGSTGGSSYEQYF; cdr3_nt: TGCAGCGGCTCGACAGGGGGCTCGTCCTACGAGCAGTACTTC
v_call: TRBV6-8; clone_size: few; j_call: TRBJ2-2; d_call: NA; cdr3_aa: CASSYELATHTGELFF; cdr3_nt: TGTGCCAGCAGTTACGAGTTAGCGACCCACACCGGGGAGCTGTTTTTT
v_call: TRBV19; clone_size: NA; j_call: TRBJ2-7; d_call: NA; cdr3_aa: CASSLHGQTTYEQYF; cdr3_nt: TGTGCCAGTAGTCTCCACGGACAAACCACCTACGAGCAGTACTTC
v_call: TRBV9; clone_size: medium-sized; j_call: TRBJ1-2; d_call: NA; cdr3_aa: CASSHDGIKAAGYTF; cdr3_nt: TGTGCCAGCAGCCATGACGGAATCAAGGCGGCTGGCTACACCTTC
v_call: TRBV5-1; clone_size: NA; j_call: TRBJ2-7; d_call: TRBD1; cdr3_aa: CASSRTGQGGEQYF; cdr3_nt: TGCGCCAGCAGCAGGACGGGACAGGGTGGCGAGCAGTACTTC
v_call: TRBV19; clone_size: NA; j_call: TRBJ1-2; d_call: NA; cdr3_aa: CASSIRGRHDSLSGYTF; cdr3_nt: TGTGCCAGTAGTATTAGGGGGAGACATGATTCACTCTCTGGCTACACCTTC
v_call: TRBV11-3; clone_size: NA; j_call: TRBJ1-4; d_call: NA; cdr3_aa: CASSPGGANEKLFF; cdr3_nt: TGTGCCAGCAGCCCTGGGGGAGCTAATGAAAAACTGTTTTTT
v_call: TRBV11-3; clone_size: few; j_call: TRBJ2-7; d_call: TRBD1; cdr3_aa: CASSSYRGSYEQYF; cdr3_nt: TGTGCCAGCAGCTCGTACAGGGGTTCCTACGAGCAGTACTTC
v_call: TRBV15; clone_size: few; j_call: TRBJ2-2; d_call: TRBD2; cdr3_aa: CATSLRGATGELFF; cdr3_nt: TGTGCCACCAGCTTGCGGGGGGCAACCGGGGAGCTGTTTTTT
v_call: TRBV18; clone_size: NA; j_call: TRBJ1-2; d_call: NA; cdr3_aa: CASSPPRQGYGYTF; cdr3_nt: TGTGCCAGCTCACCACCCCGGCAGGGCTATGGCTACACCTTC
v_call: TRBV19; clone_size: NA; j_call: TRBJ2-7; d_call: NA; cdr3_aa: CASSILPIQVSSYEQYF; cdr3_nt: TGTGCCAGTAGTATCCTGCCAATTCAGGTATCCTCCTACGAGCAGTACTTC
v_call: TRBV29-1; clone_size: NA; j_call: TRBJ2-5; d_call: TRBD2; cdr3_aa: CSVGLAGGGETQYF; cdr3_nt: TGCAGCGTTGGGCTAGCGGGAGGTGGAGAGACCCAGTACTTC
v_call: TRBV10-3; clone_size: few; j_call: TRBJ2-3; d_call: NA; cdr3_aa: CAISERSLTDTQYF; cdr3_nt: TGTGCCATCAGTGAGAGGTCTCTCACAGATACGCAGTATTTT
v_call: TRBV19; clone_size: few; j_call: TRBJ1-3; d_call: NA; cdr3_aa: CASSIGRRVVGNTIYF; cdr3_nt: TGTGCCAGTAGTATAGGCCGGAGGGTTGTTGGAAACACCATATATTTT
v_call: TRBV19; clone_size: few; j_call: TRBJ1-4; d_call: NA; cdr3_aa: CASSYTTNEKLFF; cdr3_nt: TGTGCCAGTAGTTACACAACTAATGAAAAACTGTTTTTT
v_call: TRBV11-3; clone_size: medium-sized; j_call: TRBJ1-1; d_call: TRBD1; cdr3_aa: CASSLEGTGWSTEAFF; cdr3_nt: TGTGCCAGCAGCTTAGAGGGGACAGGGTGGAGCACTGAAGCTTTCTTT
v_call: TRBV5-1; clone_size: NA; j_call: TRBJ1-1; d_call: NA; cdr3_aa: CASSPGGSNTEAFF; cdr3_nt: TGCGCCAGCAGCCCCGGGGGGTCGAACACTGAAGCTTTCTTT
v_call: TRBV6-8; clone_size: few; j_call: TRBJ2-7; d_call: TRBD2; cdr3_aa: CASSRTSGRFEQYF; cdr3_nt: TGTGCCAGCAGCAGGACTAGCGGGAGGTTCGAGCAGTACTTC
v_call: TRBV6-8; clone_size: few; j_call: TRBJ1-5; d_call: NA; cdr3_aa: CASSYGIGQPQHF; cdr3_nt: TGTGCCAGCAGTTACGGGATCGGACAGCCCCAGCATTTT
v_call: TRBV5-1; clone_size: NA; j_call: TRBJ2-4; d_call: NA; cdr3_aa: CASSAEGGGGNIQYF; cdr3_nt: TGCGCCAGCAGCGCGGAGGGGGGTGGAGGGAACATTCAGTACTTC
v_call: TRBV4-1; clone_size: many; j_call: TRBJ2-1; d_call: TRBD2; cdr3_aa: CASSQEFRLAGRGQFF; cdr3_nt: TGCGCCAGCAGCCAAGAATTTCGGCTAGCGGGGAGAGGGCAGTTCTTC
v_call: TRBV28; clone_size: NA; j_call: TRBJ1-5; d_call: NA; cdr3_aa: CASRVQGSNQPQHF; cdr3_nt: TGTGCCAGCAGGGTACAGGGTAGCAATCAGCCCCAGCATTTT
v_call: TRBV30; clone_size: few; j_call: TRBJ2-3; d_call: NA; cdr3_aa: CAWRKTSDTQYF; cdr3_nt: TGTGCCTGGAGAAAGACATCGGATACGCAGTATTTT